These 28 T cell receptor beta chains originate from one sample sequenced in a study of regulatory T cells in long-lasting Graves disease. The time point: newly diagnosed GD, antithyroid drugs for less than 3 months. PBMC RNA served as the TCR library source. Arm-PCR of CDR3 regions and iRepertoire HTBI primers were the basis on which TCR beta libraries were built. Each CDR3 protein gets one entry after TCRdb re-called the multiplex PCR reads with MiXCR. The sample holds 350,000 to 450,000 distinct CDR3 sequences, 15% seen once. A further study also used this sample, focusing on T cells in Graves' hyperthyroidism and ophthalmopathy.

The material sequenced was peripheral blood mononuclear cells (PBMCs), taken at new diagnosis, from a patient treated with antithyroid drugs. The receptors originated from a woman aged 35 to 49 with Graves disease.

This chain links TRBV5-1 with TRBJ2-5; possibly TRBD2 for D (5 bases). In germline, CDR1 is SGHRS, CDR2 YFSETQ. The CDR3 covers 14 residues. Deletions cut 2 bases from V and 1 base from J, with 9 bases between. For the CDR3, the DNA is TGCGCCAGCAGCTTTGCCGGACTCCAAGAGACCCAGTACTTC. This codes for CASSFAGLQETQYF.

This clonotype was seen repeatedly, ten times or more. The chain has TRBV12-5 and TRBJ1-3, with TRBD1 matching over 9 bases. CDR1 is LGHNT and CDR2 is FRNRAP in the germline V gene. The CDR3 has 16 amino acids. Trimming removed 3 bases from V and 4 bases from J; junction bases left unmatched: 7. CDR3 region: CASGFATGGRGNTIYF. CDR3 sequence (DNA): TGTGCTAGTGGTTTCGCAACAGGGGGCCGCGGAAACACCATATATTTT.

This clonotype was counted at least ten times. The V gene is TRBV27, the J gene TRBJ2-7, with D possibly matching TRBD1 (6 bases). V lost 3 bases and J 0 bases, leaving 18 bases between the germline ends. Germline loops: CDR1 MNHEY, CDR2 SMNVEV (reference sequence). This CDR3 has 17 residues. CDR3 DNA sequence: TGTGCCAGCAGTTTTGGGGGCCAGGCGGGCTACTCCTACGAGCAGTACTTC. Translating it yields CASSFGGQAGYSYEQYF.

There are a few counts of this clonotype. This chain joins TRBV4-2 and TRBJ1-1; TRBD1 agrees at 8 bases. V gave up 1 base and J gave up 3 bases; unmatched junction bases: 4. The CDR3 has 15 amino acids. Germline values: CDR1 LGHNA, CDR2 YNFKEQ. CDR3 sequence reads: CASSQGQGLDTEAFF. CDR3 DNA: TGTGCCAGCAGCCAAGGACAGGGGCTAGACACTGAAGCTTTCTTT.

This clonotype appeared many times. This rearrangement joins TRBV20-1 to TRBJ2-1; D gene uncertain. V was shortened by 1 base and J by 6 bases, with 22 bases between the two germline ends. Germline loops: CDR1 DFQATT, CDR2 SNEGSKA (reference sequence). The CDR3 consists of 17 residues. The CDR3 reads CSARVISYSARINEQFF. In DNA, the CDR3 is TGCAGTGCTAGAGTGATCAGCTATTCCGCCCGGATCAATGAGCAGTTCTTC.

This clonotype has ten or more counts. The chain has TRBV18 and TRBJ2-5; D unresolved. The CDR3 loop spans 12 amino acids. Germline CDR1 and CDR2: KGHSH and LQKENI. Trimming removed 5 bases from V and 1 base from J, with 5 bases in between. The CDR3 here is CASSSSQETQYF. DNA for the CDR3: TGTGCCAGCTCAAGCAGCCAAGAGACCCAGTACTTC.

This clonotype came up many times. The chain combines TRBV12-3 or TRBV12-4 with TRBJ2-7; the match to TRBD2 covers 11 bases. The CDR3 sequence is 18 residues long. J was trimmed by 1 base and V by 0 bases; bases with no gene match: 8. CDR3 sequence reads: CASSLALGTSGRSYEQYF. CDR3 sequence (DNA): TGTGCCAGCAGTTTAGCGCTGGGGACTAGCGGCAGATCCTACGAGCAGTACTTC.

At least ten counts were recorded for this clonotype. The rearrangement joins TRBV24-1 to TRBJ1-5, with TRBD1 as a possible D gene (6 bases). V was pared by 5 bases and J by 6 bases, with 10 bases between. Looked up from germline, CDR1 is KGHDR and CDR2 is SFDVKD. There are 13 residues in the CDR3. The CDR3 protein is CATSVTGSQPQHF. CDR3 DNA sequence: TGTGCCACCAGTGTTACAGGGTCTCAGCCCCAGCATTTT.

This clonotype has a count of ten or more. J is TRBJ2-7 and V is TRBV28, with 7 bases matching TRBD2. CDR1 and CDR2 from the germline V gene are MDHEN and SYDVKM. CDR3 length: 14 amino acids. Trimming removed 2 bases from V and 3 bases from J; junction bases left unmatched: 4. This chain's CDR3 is CASSLKREVYEQYF. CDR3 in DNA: TGTGCCAGCAGTTTAAAGCGGGAAGTCTACGAGCAGTACTTC.

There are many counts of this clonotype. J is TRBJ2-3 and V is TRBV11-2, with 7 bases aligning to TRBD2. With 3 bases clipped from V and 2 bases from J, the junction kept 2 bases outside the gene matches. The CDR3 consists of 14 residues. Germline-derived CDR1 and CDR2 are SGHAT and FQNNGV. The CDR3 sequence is CASSFAGDTDTQYF. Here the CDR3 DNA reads TGTGCCAGCAGCTTTGCGGGGGACACAGATACGCAGTATTTT.

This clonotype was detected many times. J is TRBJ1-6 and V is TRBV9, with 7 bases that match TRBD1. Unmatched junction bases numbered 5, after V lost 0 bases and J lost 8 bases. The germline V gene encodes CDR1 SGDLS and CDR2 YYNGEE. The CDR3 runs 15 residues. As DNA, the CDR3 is TGTGCCAGCAGCGTAGAAGACAGGGCTGATTCACCCCTCCACTTT. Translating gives CASSVEDRADSPLHF.

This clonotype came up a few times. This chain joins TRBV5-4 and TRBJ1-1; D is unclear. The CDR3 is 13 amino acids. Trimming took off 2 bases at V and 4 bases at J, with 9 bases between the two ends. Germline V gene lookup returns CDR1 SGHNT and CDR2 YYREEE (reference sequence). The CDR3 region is CASSFRLSTEAFF. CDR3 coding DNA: TGTGCCAGCAGCTTTAGGTTGAGCACTGAAGCTTTCTTT.

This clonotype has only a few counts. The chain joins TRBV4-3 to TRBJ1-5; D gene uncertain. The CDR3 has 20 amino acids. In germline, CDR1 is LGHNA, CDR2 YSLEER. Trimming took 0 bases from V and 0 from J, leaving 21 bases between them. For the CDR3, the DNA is TGCGCCAGCAGCCAAGAGAGGGCGAAGTTGAGTCCCCTTAGCAATCAGCCCCAGCATTTT. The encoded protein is CASSQERAKLSPLSNQPQHF.

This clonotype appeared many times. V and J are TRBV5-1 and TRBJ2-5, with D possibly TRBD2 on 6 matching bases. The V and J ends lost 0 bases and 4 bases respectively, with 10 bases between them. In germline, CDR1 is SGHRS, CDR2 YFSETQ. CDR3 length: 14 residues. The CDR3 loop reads CASSLGRGGETQYF. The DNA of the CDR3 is TGCGCCAGCAGCTTGGGGAGGGGCGGAGAGACCCAGTACTTC.

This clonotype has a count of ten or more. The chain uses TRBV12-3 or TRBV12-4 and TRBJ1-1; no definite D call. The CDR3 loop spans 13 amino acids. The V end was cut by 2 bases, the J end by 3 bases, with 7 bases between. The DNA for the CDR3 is TGTGCCAGCAGTTTAAGAACAGACACTGAAGCTTTCTTT. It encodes CASSLRTDTEAFF.

The CDR3 DNA sequence: TGTGCCAGCAGCTTAGAGGGCCAGGGGATTTGGGATGAGCAGTTCTTC. Amino acid sequence: CASSLEGQGIWDEQFF. The chain links TRBV7-6 to TRBJ2-1; TRBD1 is a possible D gene (6 bases). This CDR3 has 16 residues. Germline V lookup: CDR1 SGHVS, CDR2 FNYEAQ. V lost 1 base, J lost 8 bases, and 18 bases lay in between.

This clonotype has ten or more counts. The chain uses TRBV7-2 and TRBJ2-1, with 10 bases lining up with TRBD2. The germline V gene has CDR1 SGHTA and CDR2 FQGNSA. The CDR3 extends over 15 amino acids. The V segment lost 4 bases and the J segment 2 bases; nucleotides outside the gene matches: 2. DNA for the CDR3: TGTGCCAGCAGCTGGACTAGCGGTACCTACAATGAGCAGTTCTTC. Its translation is CASSWTSGTYNEQFF.

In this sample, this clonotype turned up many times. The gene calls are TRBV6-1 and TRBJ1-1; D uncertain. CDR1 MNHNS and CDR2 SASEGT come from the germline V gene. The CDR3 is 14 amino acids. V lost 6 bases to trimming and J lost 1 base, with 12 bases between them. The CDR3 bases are TGTGCCAGCAGCTACCGGCGGGAGAACACTGAAGCTTTCTTT. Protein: CASSYRRENTEAFF.

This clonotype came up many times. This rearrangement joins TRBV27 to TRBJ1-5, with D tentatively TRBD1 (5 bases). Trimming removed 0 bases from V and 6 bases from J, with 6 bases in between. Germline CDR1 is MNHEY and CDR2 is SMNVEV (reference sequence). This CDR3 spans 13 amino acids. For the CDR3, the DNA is TGTGCCAGCAGTTTATCGGGGGGTCAGCCCCAGCATTTT. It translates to CASSLSGGQPQHF.

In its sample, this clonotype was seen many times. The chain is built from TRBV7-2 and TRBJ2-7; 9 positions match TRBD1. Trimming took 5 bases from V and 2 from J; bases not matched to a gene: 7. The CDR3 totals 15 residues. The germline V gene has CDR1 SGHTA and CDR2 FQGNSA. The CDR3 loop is CASSPRRDRAYEQYF. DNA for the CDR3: TGTGCCAGCAGCCCACGCCGGGACAGGGCCTACGAGCAGTACTTC.

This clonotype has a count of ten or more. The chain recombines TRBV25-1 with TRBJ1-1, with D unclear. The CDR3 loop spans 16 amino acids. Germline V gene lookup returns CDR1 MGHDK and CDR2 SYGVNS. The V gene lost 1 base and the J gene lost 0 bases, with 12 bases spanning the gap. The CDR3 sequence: CASSELGWEVNTEAFF. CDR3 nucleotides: TGTGCCAGCAGTGAATTAGGGTGGGAAGTGAACACTGAAGCTTTCTTT.

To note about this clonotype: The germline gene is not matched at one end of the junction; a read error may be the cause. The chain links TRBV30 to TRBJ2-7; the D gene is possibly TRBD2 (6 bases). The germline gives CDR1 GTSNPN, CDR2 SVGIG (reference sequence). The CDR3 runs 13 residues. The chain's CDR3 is CAWSGEASCEQYF. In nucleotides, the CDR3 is TGTGCCTGGAGTGGGGAGGCGTCCTGCGAGCAGTACTTC.

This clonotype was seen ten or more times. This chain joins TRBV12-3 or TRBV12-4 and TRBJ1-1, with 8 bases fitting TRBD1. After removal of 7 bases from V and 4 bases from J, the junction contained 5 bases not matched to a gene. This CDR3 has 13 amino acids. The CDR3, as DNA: TGTGCCAGCACCAGGGGGCAAAGCACTGAAGCTTTCTTT. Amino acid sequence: CASTRGQSTEAFF.

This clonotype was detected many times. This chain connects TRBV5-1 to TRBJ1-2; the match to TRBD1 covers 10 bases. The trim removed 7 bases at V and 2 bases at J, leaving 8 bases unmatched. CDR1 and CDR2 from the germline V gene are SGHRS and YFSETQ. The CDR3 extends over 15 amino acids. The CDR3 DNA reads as TGCGCCAGCCATAGAGGGACAGGGGCGAACTATGGCTACACCTTC. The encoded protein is CASHRGTGANYGYTF.

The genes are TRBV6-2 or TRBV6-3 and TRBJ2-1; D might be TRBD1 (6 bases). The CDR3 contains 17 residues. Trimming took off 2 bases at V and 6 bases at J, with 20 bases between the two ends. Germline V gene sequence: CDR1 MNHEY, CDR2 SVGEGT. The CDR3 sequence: CASSYLDSLLKGNEQFF. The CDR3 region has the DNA TGTGCCAGCAGTTACCTGGACAGTCTCCTCAAGGGCAATGAGCAGTTCTTC.

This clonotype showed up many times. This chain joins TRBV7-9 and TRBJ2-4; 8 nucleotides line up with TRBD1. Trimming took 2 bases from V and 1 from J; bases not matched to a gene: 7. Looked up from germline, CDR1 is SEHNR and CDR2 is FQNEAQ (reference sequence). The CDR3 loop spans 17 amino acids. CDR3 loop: CASSLRGQGLAKNIQYF. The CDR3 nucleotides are TGTGCCAGCAGCTTAAGAGGACAGGGTCTCGCCAAAAACATTCAGTACTTC.

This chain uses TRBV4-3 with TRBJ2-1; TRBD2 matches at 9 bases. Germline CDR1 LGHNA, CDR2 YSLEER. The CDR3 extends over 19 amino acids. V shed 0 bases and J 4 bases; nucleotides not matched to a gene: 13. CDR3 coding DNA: TGCGCCAGCAGCCAAGATTACCGGGGTCGACTAGCGGTGTACAATGAGCAGTTCTTC. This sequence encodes CASSQDYRGRLAVYNEQFF.

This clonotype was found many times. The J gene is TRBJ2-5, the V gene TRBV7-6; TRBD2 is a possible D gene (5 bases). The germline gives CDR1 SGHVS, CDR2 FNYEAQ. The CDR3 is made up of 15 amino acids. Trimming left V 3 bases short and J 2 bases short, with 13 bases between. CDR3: CASSFSASLQETQYF. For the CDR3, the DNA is TGTGCCAGCAGCTTTAGCGCTTCCCTTCAAGAGACCCAGTACTTC.